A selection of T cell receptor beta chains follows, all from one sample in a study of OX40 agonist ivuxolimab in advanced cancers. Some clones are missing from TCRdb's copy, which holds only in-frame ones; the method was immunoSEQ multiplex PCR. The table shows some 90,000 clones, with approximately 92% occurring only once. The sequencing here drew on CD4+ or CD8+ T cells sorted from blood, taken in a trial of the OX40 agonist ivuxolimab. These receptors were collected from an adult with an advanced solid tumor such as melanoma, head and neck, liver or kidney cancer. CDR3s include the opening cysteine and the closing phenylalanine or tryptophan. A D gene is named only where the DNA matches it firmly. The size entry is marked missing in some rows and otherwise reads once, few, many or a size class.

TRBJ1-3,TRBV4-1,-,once,TGCGCCAGCAGTGGCACAGGGAGTTATCTTGGAAACACCATATATTTT,CASSGTGSYLGNTIYF
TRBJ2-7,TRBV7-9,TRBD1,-,TGTGCCAGCAGCCTGTCAGGGGGCTCCTACGAGCAGTACTTC,CASSLSGGSYEQYF
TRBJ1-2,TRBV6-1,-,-,TGTGCCAGCTTCTCGGGCCAGGCCTCTTCCCTTAGGACCTTC,CASFSGQASSLRTF
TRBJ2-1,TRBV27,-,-,TGTGCCAGCAGTATCCGCCGGTCCACCTACAATGAGCAGTTCTTC,CASSIRRSTYNEQFF
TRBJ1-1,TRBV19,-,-,TGTGCCAGTAGTATAGGGGGGCTGGTGGCTTTCTTT,CASSIGGLVAFF
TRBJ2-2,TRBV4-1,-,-,TGCGCCAGCAGCCAAGATAGGAGCGGAAGGGGCACCGGGGAGCTGTTTTTT,CASSQDRSGRGTGELFF
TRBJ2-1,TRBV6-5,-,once,TGTGCCAGCAGTGGACAGATTTACAATGAGCAGTTCTTC,CASSGQIYNEQFF
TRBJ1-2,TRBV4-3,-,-,TGCGCCAGCAGCCAAGATGGGACGCGGGGCTATGGCTACACCTTC,CASSQDGTRGYGYTF
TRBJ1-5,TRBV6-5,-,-,TGTGCCAGCAGTTCTTATCCGGGCGGGAATCAGCCCCAGCATTTT,CASSSYPGGNQPQHF
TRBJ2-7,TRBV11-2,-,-,TGTGCCAGCGGATCGCTCCTAAGCTCCTACGAGCAGTACTTC,CASGSLLSSYEQYF
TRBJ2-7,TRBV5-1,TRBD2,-,TGCGCCAGCAGCTCAAAGCGGGAGGACCCGATTTGGGAGCAGTACTTC,CASSSKREDPIWEQYF
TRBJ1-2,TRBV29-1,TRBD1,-,TGCAGCATGGACAGGGGAGATGGCTACACCTTC,CSMDRGDGYTF